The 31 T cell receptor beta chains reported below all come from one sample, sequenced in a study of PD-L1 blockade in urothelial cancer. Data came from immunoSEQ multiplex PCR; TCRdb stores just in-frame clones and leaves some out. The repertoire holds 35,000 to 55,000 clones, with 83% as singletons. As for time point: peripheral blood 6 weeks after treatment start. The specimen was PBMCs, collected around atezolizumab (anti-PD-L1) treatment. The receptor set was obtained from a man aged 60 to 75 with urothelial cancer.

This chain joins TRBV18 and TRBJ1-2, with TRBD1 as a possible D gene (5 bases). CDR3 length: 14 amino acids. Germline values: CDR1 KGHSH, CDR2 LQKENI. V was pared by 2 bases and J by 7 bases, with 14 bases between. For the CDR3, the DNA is TGTGCCAGCTCACCAGGAGGGACGGGTGGTGGCTACACCTTC. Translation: CASSPGGTGGGYTF.

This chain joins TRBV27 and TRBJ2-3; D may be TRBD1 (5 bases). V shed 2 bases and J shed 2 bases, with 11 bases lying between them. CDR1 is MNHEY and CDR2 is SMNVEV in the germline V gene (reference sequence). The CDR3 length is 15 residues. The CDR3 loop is CASSLKQEDTDTQYF. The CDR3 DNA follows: TGTGCCAGCAGTTTAAAACAGGAAGACACAGATACGCAGTATTTT.

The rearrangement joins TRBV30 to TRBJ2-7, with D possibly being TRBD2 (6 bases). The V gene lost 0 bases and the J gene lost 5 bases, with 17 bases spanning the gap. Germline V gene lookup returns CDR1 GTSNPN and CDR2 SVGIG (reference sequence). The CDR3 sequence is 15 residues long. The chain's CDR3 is CAWSVGRESMDEQYF. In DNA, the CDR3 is TGTGCCTGGAGTGTGGGGCGGGAAAGCATGGACGAGCAGTACTTC.

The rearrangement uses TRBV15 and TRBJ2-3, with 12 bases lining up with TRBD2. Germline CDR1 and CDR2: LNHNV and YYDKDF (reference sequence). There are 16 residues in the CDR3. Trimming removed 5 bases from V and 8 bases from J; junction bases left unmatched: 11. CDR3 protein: CATSSSLAGGPGTQYF. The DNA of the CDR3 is TGTGCCACCAGCTCCTCCCTAGCGGGGGGGCCAGGTACGCAGTATTTT.

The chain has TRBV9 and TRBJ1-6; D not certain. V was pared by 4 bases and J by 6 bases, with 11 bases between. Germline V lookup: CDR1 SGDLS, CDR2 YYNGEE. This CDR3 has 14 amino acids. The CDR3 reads CASSQDYGNSPLHF. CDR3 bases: TGTGCCAGCAGCCAGGACTATGGTAATTCACCCCTCCACTTT.

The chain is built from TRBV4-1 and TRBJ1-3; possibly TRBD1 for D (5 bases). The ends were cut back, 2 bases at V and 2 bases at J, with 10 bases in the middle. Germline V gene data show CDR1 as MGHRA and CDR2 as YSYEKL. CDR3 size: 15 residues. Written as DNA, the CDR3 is TGCGCCAGCAGCCAATCCAGGGTGGCTGGAAACACCATATATTTT. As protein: CASSQSRVAGNTIYF.

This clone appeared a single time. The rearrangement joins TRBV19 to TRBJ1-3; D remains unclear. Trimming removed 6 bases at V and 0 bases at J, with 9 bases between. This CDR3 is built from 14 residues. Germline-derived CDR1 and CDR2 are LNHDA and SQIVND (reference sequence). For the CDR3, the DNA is TGTGCCAGTAGATTAACGGGCTCTGGAAACACCATATATTTT. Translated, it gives CASRLTGSGNTIYF.

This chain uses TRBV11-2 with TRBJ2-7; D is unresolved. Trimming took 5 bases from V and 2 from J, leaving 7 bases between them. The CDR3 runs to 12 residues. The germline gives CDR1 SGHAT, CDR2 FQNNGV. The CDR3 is CASSHGPYEQYF. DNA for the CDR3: TGTGCCAGCAGCCATGGGCCCTACGAGCAGTACTTC. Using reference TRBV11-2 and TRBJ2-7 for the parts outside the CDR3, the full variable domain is EAGVAQSPRYKIIEKRQSVAFWCNPISGHATLYWYQQILGQGPKLLIQFQNNGVVDDSQLPKDRFSAERLKGVDSTLKIQPAKLEDSAVYLCASSHGPYEQYFGPGTRLTVT.

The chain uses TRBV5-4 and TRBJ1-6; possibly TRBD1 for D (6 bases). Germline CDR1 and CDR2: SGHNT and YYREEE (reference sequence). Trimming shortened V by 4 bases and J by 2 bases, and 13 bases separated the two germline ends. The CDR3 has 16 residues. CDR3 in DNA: TGTGCCAGCAGCGAAGGGGGAAACGCCTATAATTCACCCCTCCACTTT. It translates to CASSEGGNAYNSPLHF.

The CDR3 loop reads CASKETESSYEQYF. CDR3 DNA sequence: TGTGCCAGCAAAGAGACGGAGAGCTCCTACGAGCAGTACTTC. The chain links TRBV7-3 to TRBJ2-7; no firm D call. Per germline, CDR1 SGHTA and CDR2 FQGTGA. The CDR3 is 14 residues long. V lost 7 bases to trimming and J lost 0 bases, with 13 bases between them.

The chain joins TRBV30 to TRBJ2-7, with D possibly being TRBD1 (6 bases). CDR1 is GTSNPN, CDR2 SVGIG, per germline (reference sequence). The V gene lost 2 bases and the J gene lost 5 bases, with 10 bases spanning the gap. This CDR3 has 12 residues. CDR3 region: CAWSSQGHEQYF. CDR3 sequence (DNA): TGTGCCTGGAGTTCACAGGGCCACGAGCAGTACTTC.

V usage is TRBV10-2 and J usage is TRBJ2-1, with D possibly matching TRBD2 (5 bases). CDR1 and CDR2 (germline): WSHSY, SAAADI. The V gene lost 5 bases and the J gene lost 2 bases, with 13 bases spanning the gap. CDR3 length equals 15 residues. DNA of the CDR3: TGCGCCAGCAGTCGGGCTAGCTTAACCTACAATGAGCAGTTCTTC. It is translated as CASSRASLTYNEQFF.

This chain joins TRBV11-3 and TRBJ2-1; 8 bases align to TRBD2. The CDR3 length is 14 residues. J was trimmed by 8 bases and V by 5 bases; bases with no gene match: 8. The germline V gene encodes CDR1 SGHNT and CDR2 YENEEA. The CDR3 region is CASSPGGLYDEQFF. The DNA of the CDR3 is TGTGCCAGCAGCCCGGGGGGGCTTTACGATGAGCAGTTCTTC.

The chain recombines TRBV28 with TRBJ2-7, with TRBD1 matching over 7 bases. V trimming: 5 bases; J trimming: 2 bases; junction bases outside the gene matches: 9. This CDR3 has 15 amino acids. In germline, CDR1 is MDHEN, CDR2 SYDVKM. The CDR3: CASSAGTVATYEQYF. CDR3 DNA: TGTGCCAGCAGTGCTGGGACAGTAGCGACCTACGAGCAGTACTTC.

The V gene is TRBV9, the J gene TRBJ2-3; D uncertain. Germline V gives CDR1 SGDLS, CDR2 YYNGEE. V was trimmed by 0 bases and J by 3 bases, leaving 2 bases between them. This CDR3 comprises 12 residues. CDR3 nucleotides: TGTGCCAGCAGCGTAGTAACAGATACGCAGTATTTT. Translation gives CASSVVTDTQYF.

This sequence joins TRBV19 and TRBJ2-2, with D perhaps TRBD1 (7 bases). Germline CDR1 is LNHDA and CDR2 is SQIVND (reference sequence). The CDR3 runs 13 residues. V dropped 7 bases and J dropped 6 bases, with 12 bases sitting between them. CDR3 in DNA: TGTGCCAGTACCCCCAGGGGGGCCGGGGAGCTGTTTTTT. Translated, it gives CASTPRGAGELFF.

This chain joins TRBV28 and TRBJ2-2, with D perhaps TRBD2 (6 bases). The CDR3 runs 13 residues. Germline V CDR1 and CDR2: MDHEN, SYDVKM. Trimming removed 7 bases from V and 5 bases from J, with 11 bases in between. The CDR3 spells CASKQGGTGELFF. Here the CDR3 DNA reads TGTGCCAGCAAACAAGGAGGGACCGGGGAGCTGTTTTTT.

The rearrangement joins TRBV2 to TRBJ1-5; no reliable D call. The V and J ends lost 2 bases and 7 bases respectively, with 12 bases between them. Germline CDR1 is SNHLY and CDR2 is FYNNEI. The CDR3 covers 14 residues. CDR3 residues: CASSESLSGQPQHF. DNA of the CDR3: TGTGCCAGCAGTGAATCGTTGTCCGGGCAGCCCCAGCATTTT. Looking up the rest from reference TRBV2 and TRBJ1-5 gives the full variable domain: EPEVTQTPSHQVTQMGQEVILRCVPISNHLYFYWYRQILGQKVEFLVSFYNNEISEKSEIFDDQFSVERPDGSNFTLKIRSTKLEDSAMYFCASSESLSGQPQHFGDGTRLSIL.

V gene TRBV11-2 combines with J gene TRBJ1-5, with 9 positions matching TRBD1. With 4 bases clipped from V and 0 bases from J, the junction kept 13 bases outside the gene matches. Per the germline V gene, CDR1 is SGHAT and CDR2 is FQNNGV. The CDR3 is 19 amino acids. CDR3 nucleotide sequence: TGTGCCAGCAGCTGGTGGACAGGGGTAAGTAGGTTTAGCAATCAGCCCCAGCATTTT. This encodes CASSWWTGVSRFSNQPQHF.

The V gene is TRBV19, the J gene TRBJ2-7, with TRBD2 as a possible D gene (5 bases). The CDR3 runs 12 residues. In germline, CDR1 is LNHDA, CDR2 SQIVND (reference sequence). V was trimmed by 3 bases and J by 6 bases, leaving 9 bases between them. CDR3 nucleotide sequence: TGTGCCAGTAGTATTTTGGGGAGCGAGCAGTACTTC. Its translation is CASSILGSEQYF.

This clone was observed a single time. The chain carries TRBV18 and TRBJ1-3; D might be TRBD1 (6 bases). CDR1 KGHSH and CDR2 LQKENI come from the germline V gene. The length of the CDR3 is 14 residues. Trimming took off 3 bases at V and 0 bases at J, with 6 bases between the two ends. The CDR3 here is CASSPDSSGNTIYF. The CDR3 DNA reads TGTGCCAGCTCACCGGACAGCTCTGGAAACACCATATATTTT.

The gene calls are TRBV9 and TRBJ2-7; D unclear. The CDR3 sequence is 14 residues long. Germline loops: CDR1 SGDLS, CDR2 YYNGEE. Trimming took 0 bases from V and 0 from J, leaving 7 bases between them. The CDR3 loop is CASSVGLDSYEQYF. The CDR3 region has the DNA TGTGCCAGCAGCGTAGGACTCGACTCCTACGAGCAGTACTTC.

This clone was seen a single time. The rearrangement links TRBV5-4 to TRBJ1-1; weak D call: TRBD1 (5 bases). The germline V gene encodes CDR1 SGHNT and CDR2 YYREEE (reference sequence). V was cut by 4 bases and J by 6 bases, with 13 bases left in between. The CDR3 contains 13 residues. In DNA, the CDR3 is TGTGCCAGCAGCCGGGACGGGGACTCTGAAGCTTTCTTT. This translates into CASSRDGDSEAFF.

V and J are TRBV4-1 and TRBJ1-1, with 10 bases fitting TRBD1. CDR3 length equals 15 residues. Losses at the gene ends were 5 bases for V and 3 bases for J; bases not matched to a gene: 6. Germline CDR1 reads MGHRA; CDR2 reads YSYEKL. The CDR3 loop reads CASSLTGGRDTEAFF. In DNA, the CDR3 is TGCGCCAGCAGCTTGACAGGGGGCAGGGACACTGAAGCTTTCTTT.

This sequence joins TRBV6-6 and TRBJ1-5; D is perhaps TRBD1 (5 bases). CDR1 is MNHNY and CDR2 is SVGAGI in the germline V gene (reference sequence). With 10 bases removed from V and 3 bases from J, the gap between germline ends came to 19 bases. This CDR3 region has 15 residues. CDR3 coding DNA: TGTGCCACCACTGGTAGTAGGGGTTTCAATCAGCCCCAGCATTTT. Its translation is CATTGSRGFNQPQHF.

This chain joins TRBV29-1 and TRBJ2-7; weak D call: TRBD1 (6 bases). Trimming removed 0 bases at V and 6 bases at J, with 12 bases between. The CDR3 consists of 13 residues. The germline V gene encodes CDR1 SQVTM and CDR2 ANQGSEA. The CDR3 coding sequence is TGCAGCGTTGAAGAAGTGGGGGCCGGCGAGCAGTACTTC. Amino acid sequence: CSVEEVGAGEQYF.

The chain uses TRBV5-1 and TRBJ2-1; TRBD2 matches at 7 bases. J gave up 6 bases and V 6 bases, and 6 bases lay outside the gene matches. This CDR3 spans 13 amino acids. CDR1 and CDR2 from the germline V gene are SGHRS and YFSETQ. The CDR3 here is CASIGGMANEQFF. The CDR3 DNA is TGCGCCAGCATCGGGGGGATGGCCAATGAGCAGTTCTTC.

The CDR3 nucleotides are TGTGCCAGCAGTTTAGGGCACGGGACTAGCGGACGCTACGAGCAGTACTTC. This sequence encodes CASSLGHGTSGRYEQYF. The chain combines TRBV28 with TRBJ2-7; TRBD2 agrees at 11 bases. J lost 3 bases, V lost 2 bases, and 9 bases had no gene match. The CDR3 runs 17 residues. Germline CDR1 is MDHEN and CDR2 is SYDVKM.

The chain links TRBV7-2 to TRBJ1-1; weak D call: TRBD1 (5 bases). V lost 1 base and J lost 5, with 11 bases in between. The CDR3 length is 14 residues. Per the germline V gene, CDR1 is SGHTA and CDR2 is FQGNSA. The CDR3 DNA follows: TGTGCCAGCAGCTTAGTTGGGGGGAAGACTGAAGCTTTCTTT. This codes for CASSLVGGKTEAFF.

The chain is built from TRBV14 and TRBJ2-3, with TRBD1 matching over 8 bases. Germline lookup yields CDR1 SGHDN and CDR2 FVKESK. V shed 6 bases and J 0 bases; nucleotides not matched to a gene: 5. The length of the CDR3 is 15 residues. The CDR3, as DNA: TGTGCCAGCAGAGGGACAGGTCTTAGCACAGATACGCAGTATTTT. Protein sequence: CASRGTGLSTDTQYF.

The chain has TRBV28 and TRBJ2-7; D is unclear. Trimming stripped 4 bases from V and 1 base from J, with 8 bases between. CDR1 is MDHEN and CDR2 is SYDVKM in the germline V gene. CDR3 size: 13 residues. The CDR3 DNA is TGTGCCAGCAGTTCGGCGGATTCCTACGAGCAGTACTTC. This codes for CASSSADSYEQYF.